The source of this TCR beta chain is a study of cytotoxic CD8 clonotypes in ibrutinib-treated CLL. About the study: Patient counts were about 12 relapsed/refractory, under 16 treatment-naive and some 17 IGHV unmutated. Response specimens were obtained following a median treatment duration of approximately 13 months, with a range of 6 to 36. General study points: Having risen at ibrutinib response, clonality had fallen back toward baseline by progression. Progressing patients had sampling times that differed from those of sustained-remission patients.

Comment on this clone: The antigen remains undetermined.

The germline CDR1 and CDR2 sequences are GTSNPN and SVGIG (reference sequence). The CDR3 loop spans 14 amino acids. Unmatched junction bases numbered 8, after V lost 6 bases and J lost 8 bases. The repertoire was sequenced with immunoSEQ multiplex PCR; TCRdb's copy has only in-frame clones and lacks some. The sample records 35,000 to 50,000 clones, approximately 74% being singletons. Sequenced here: PBMCs, sampled after 12 months of ibrutinib treatment. The TCR originated in a human donor with chronic lymphocytic leukemia. The chain has TRBV30 and TRBJ2-1; 12 bases line up with TRBD2. CDR3 nucleotides: TGTGCCTGCCTCCTAGCGGGGGGGAGGGATGAGCAGTTCTTC. Encoded protein: CACLLAGGRDEQFF.